This T cell receptor beta chain was sequenced for a study of CD8 T cells in Susac syndrome. V was clipped by 0 bases and J by 1 base; unmatched bases: 6. Germline V gene data show CDR1 as SNHLY and CDR2 as FYNNEI. The CDR3 totals 18 residues. RNA was extracted with the RNeasy kit, and a quantity of 0.5 to 1 ug was reverse transcribed using random hexamers. Via MiXCR, TCRdb re-called the immunoSEQ multiplex PCR reads, giving one row per CDR3 protein. Found here are about 190,000 distinct CDR3 sequences, around 95% of them singletons; the top ten hold 0.098%. Sequenced sample: CD4+ T cells from PBMCs. This chain joins TRBV2 and TRBJ2-2; TRBD2 aligns across 9 bases. The sequence was collected from a human donor with Susac syndrome. CDR3 amino acids: CASSEAISGGLNTGELFF. The CDR3 coding sequence is TGTGCCAGCAGTGAAGCGATTAGCGGGGGCCTGAACACCGGGGAGCTGTTTTTT. Filled out from reference TRBV2 and TRBJ2-2, the complete variable domain reads EPEVTQTPSHQVTQMGQEVILRCVPISNHLYFYWYRQILGQKVEFLVSFYNNEISEKSEIFDDQFSVERPDGSNFTLKIRSTKLEDSAMYFCASSEAISGGLNTGELFFGEGSRLTVL.